There are a few counts of the clone carrying this T cell receptor (beta chain). The entry originates in a study of blood T cell repertoires in COVID-19. Study information: Samples taken during acute and convalescent COVID-19 were collected in the United States, Italy and Spain. Sources were T cells, B-cell-depleted T cells, or PBMCs; the material itself was cDNA or gDNA.

The CDR3 consists of 14 residues. The germline gives CDR1 MNHNS, CDR2 SASEGT. The V end lost 3 bases, the J end lost 7 bases, and 13 bases lay between the germline ends. In the study's own analysis: Counts of nucleated cells, estimated from reference gene primer amplification, were obtained. Using immunoSEQ multiplex PCR, the repertoire was profiled, and TCRdb retains in-frame clones only, with some absent. V and J calls plus clone size are reproduced from that table; the DNA served to infer D and trimming. Of 95,000 to 110,000 clones listed, approximately 89% are singletons. Sequencing input: peripheral blood. The chain uses TRBV6-1 and TRBJ1-5; D is possibly TRBD1 (6 bases). The receptor was derived from a woman older than 75 in a cohort sampled during active COVID-19. The CDR3 reads CASSDAGGDQPQHF. The CDR3 bases are TGTGCCAGCAGTGACGCGGGGGGCGACCAGCCCCAGCATTTT.